This entry concerns a single T cell receptor beta chain. The data were obtained in a study of blood T cell repertoires in COVID-19. Trimming took off 3 bases at V and 7 bases at J, with 8 bases between the two ends. Germline V gives CDR1 SGHNT, CDR2 YYREEE (reference sequence). The CDR3 contains 11 residues. Repertoires were generated with immunoSEQ multiplex PCR, while TCRdb's copy carries only in-frame clones and drops some. This sample carries 200,000 or so clones, about 90% of them seen once, and the ten largest clones take under 2.5%. The chain links TRBV5-4 to TRBJ2-7; possible D gene TRBD2, 5 bases. The specimen was peripheral blood. The receptor was isolated from a man between 35 and 55 years old with active or convalescent COVID-19. The CDR3 nucleotides are TGTGCCAGCAGCTCCCGGGGTGAGCAGTACTTC. The encoded protein is CASSSRGEQYF.